This T cell receptor (beta chain) was sequenced during a study of T cell repertoires in cytomegalovirus infection. Study-level background: Researchers turned to recently identified HLA-C-restricted CMV epitopes as well as well-studied HLA-B-restricted ones.

Germline-derived CDR1 and CDR2 are SGHVS and FNYEAQ. J lost 1 base, V lost 11 bases, and 13 bases had no gene match. CDR3 length: 16 amino acids. As to this clonotype: Its antigen is not known. This may stem from a read error, because a much larger clone lies one nucleotide away.

TCRdb redid the calling of the reads with MiXCR, one entry per CDR3 protein. The sample consists of around 750,000 distinct CDR3 sequences, around a third of them appearing once. Study-level results: Dominating the ex vivo response were TCR beta clonotypes that were CMV-specific and HLA-C-restricted. Summed public TCR beta family frequency identified CMV carriers bearing the relevant HLA.

The chain joins TRBV7-6 to TRBJ2-1, with TRBD2 matching 8 bases. The specimen comprised cultured CD8+ T cells from PBMCs, sampled from culture after CMV antigen stimulation. This TCR came from a human donor in good health (CMV status not recorded). Some clones in this sample may be carry-over from other donors' samples. Here the CDR3 DNA reads TGTGCCGGCACCCCCTTGCGGGGGGAATCCTACAATGAGCAGTTCTTC. This sequence encodes CAGTPLRGESYNEQFF.